A single TCR beta chain is shown here with its context. Its antigen is not known. Using immunoSEQ multiplex PCR, the repertoire was profiled, and TCRdb retains in-frame clones only, with some absent. Of roughly 38,000 clones listed, 78% were seen once; the top ten hold roughly 6.3%. As for time point: week 23, last vaccination. Doses comprised 300 ug of mutant IDH1 20-mer peptide each, plus topical imiquimod. Tumors from donors were new WHO grade 3 or 4 IDH1-mutant astrocytomas with ATRX loss. In germline, CDR1 is LNHNV, CDR2 YYDKDF (reference sequence). V was cut by 1 base and J by 2 bases, with 23 bases left in between. The CDR3 contains 19 residues. The sample originates from a study of a mutant IDH1 vaccine in newly diagnosed glioma. Study in general: Vaccination of patients was performed eight times, in weeks 1, 3, 5, 7, 11, 15, 19 and 23.

This sequence originates from a woman aged 40 to 50 with glioma. Some clones in this sample may be carry-over from other donors' samples. The chain couples TRBV15 to TRBJ2-5; TRBD2 is a possible D gene (6 bases). The specimen was PBMCs, collected from a glioma patient whose treatment included an IDH1 peptide vaccine. CDR3 residues: CATSRGVGGAPIRQETQYF. CDR3 DNA: TGTGCCACCAGCAGAGGGGTCGGGGGAGCGCCCATCAGACAAGAGACCCAGTACTTC.